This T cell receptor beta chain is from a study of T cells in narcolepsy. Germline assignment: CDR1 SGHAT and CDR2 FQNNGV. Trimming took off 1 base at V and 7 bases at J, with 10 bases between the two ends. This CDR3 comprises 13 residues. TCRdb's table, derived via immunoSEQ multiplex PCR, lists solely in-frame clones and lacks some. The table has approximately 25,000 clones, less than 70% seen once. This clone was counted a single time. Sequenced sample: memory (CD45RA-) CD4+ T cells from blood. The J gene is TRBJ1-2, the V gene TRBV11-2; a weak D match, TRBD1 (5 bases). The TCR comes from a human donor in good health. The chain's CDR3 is CASSLARASGYTF. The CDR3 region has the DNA TGTGCCAGCAGCTTAGCCAGGGCGAGTGGCTACACCTTC.